Listed here are 24 T cell receptor beta chains from one sample, sequenced in a study of blood T cell repertoires in COVID-19. Sequencing used immunoSEQ multiplex PCR; TCRdb keeps in-frame clones, though not all of them. Of roughly 100,000 clones in the sample, about 90% were seen once. The sequenced sample was peripheral blood. The receptors stem from a human donor in a cohort sampled during active COVID-19.

This chain joins TRBV5-1 and TRBJ2-7; no clear D gene. The V gene lost 2 bases and the J gene lost 3 bases, with 12 bases spanning the gap. The CDR3 has 14 amino acids. The germline CDR1 and CDR2 sequences are SGHRS and YFSETQ. The CDR3 DNA sequence: TGCGCCAGCAGCTTCGGAGCGCCGGGCTACGAGCAGTACTTC. Translating gives CASSFGAPGYEQYF. The variable domain in full, completed from reference TRBV5-1 and TRBJ2-7, reads KAGVTQTPRYLIKTRGQQVTLSCSPISGHRSVSWYQQTPGQGLQFLFEYFSETQRNKGNFPGRFSGRQFSNSRSEMNVSTLELGDSALYLCASSFGAPGYEQYFGPGTRLTVT.

This sequence joins TRBV25-1 and TRBJ1-6, with 8 bases aligning to TRBD1. From germline, CDR1 is MGHDK and CDR2 SYGVNS. This CDR3 contains 15 residues. With 6 bases clipped from V and 9 bases from J, the junction kept 10 bases outside the gene matches. As DNA, the CDR3 is TGTGCCAGCAGCCTCAGGGGGCCGGTTAGTTCACCCCTCCACTTT. Amino acids: CASSLRGPVSSPLHF.

V and J are TRBV2 and TRBJ2-3; 8 bases align to TRBD1. Germline CDR1 SNHLY, CDR2 FYNNEI. The CDR3 contains 14 residues. The trim removed 8 bases at V and 2 bases at J, leaving 6 bases unmatched. The CDR3 DNA reads TGTGCCAGCCGTTCGGGACAGGACACAGATACGCAGTATTTT. It encodes CASRSGQDTDTQYF.

V usage is TRBV9 and J usage is TRBJ2-3; a possible D gene is TRBD1 (6 bases). The CDR3 runs to 15 residues. Trimming left V 0 bases short and J 4 bases short, with 12 bases between. Germline values: CDR1 SGDLS, CDR2 YYNGEE. The CDR3 sequence is CASSVANRVSDTQYF. The CDR3 DNA follows: TGTGCCAGCAGCGTAGCAAACAGGGTATCAGATACGCAGTATTTT.

This clone was counted between two and nine times. This sequence joins TRBV28 and TRBJ2-7; 10 bases fit TRBD1. CDR1 and CDR2 from the germline V gene are MDHEN and SYDVKM. After removal of 5 bases from V and 3 bases from J, the junction contained 7 bases not matched to a gene. The CDR3 runs 15 residues. DNA of the CDR3: TGTGCCAGCAGTGTCGGACAGGGGGTTGGCTACGAGCAGTACTTC. Protein: CASSVGQGVGYEQYF.

The chain uses TRBV19 and TRBJ1-1, with 7 bases that match TRBD1. V shed 4 bases and J 3 bases; nucleotides not matched to a gene: 2. CDR1 and CDR2 (germline): LNHDA, SQIVND (reference sequence). CDR3 size: 13 residues. CDR3 in DNA: TGTGCCAGTAGTACAACAGGGGACACTGAAGCTTTCTTT. Amino acids: CASSTTGDTEAFF.

This chain joins TRBV10-3 and TRBJ2-5; 7 bases agree with TRBD2. Germline V gene data show CDR1 as ENHRY and CDR2 as SYGVKD. The J segment lost 0 bases and the V segment lost 11 bases, leaving 6 bases of the junction unmatched. The CDR3 spans 13 residues. CDR3 region: CAVQSGNQETQYF. For the CDR3, the DNA is TGTGCCGTTCAAAGCGGGAACCAAGAGACCCAGTACTTC.

This chain uses TRBV19 with TRBJ1-5; TRBD1 is a possible D gene (6 bases). Trimming left V 7 bases short and J 2 bases short, with 18 bases between. Germline V gene data show CDR1 as LNHDA and CDR2 as SQIVND (reference sequence). The CDR3 runs 16 residues. Here the CDR3 reads CASTYTQGWGNQPQHF. The CDR3 bases are TGTGCCAGTACCTACACACAGGGATGGGGCAATCAGCCCCAGCATTTT.

The chain recombines TRBV7-9 with TRBJ2-1; 13 bases align to TRBD2. Germline V gene data show CDR1 as SEHNR and CDR2 as FQNEAQ (reference sequence). The CDR3 is 15 residues long. Losses at the gene ends were 4 bases for V and 5 bases for J; bases not matched to a gene: 2. CDR3 region: CASSSGLAGNNEQFF. CDR3 DNA sequence: TGTGCCAGCAGCTCGGGACTAGCGGGGAACAATGAGCAGTTCTTC.

V gene TRBV6-5 combines with J gene TRBJ1-5, with D unresolved. The CDR3 extends over 14 amino acids. Germline CDR1 and CDR2: MNHEY and SVGAGI. V lost 0 bases and J lost 5, with 8 bases in between. CDR3 sequence: CASSYSSVDQPQHF. Here the CDR3 DNA reads TGTGCCAGCAGTTACTCAAGCGTGGATCAGCCCCAGCATTTT.

This sequence joins TRBV28 and TRBJ1-1; D gene ambiguous. The V and J ends lost 3 bases and 5 bases respectively, with 16 bases between them. The germline V gene encodes CDR1 MDHEN and CDR2 SYDVKM. This CDR3 has 15 residues. CDR3 sequence reads: CASSFPNEPGTEAFF. CDR3 nucleotide sequence: TGTGCCAGCAGTTTTCCCAACGAACCCGGGACTGAAGCTTTCTTT.

This clone has a single count. The chain links TRBV18 to TRBJ1-1; D remains unclear. Between the trimmed V and J ends, which lost 3 bases and 4 bases, there was a span of 6 bases. The V gene's germline CDR1 is KGHSH and CDR2 LQKENI. The length of the CDR3 is 12 residues. The CDR3 bases are TGTGCCAGCTCACCTGGTAGCACTGAAGCTTTCTTT. It is translated as CASSPGSTEAFF.

The V call is TRBV11-2, the J call TRBJ2-7; D gene uncertain. This CDR3 is built from 11 residues. Germline V gene lookup returns CDR1 SGHAT and CDR2 FQNNGV. Trimming cost V 1 base and J 10 bases, with 8 bases left between them. CDR3 coding DNA: TGTGCCAGCAGCTTAGCCAGACTCCAGTACTTC. Protein: CASSLARLQYF.

CDR3 sequence reads: CASSLISGGIAEAFF. The DNA for the CDR3 is TGTGCCAGCAGCTTAATATCTGGAGGGATCGCTGAAGCTTTCTTT. This chain uses TRBV7-3 with TRBJ1-1; D is uncertain. The V end was cut by 1 base, the J end by 6 bases, with 15 bases between. From germline, CDR1 is SGHTA and CDR2 FQGTGA. The CDR3 is made up of 15 amino acids.

Concerning this clone itself: Additional DNA sequences in this sample encode the identical CDR3. The chain has TRBV5-4 and TRBJ2-3; possible D gene TRBD2, 5 bases. V was clipped by 4 bases and J by 2 bases, with 8 bases between them. CDR3 length: 13 amino acids. Per the germline V gene, CDR1 is SGHNT and CDR2 is YYREEE (reference sequence). The CDR3 DNA follows: TGTGCCAGCAGCGTGGACTCCACAGATACGCAGTATTTT. Protein product: CASSVDSTDTQYF.

This clone was picked up one time. The chain uses TRBV29-1 and TRBJ1-2; the D is unclear. The CDR3 consists of 12 residues. Deletions cut 4 bases from V and 1 base from J, with 7 bases between. Germline V CDR1 and CDR2: SQVTM, ANQGSEA. Written as DNA, the CDR3 is TGCAGCGTTGCGGGGAGTAACTATGGCTACACCTTC. This sequence encodes CSVAGSNYGYTF. Complete variable domain (other parts from reference TRBV29-1 and TRBJ1-2): SAVISQKPSRDICQRGTSLTIQCQVDSQVTMMFWYRQQPGQSLTLIATANQGSEATYESGFVIDKFPISRPNLTFSTLTVSNMSPEDSSIYLCSVAGSNYGYTFGSGTRLTVV.

This clone was seen a handful of times. In DNA form, the CDR3 reads TGTGCCAGCAGCTCCGACCGAGGAGGGGCGGGTGAGCAGTTCTTC. Translating gives CASSSDRGGAGEQFF. The chain joins TRBV13 to TRBJ2-1, with D possibly being TRBD2 (6 bases). The V end lost 4 bases, the J end lost 9 bases, and 19 bases lay between the germline ends. This CDR3 is built from 15 residues. CDR1 is PRHDT and CDR2 is FYEKMQ in the germline V gene (reference sequence).

This rearrangement joins TRBV16 to TRBJ2-3; 8 bases map to TRBD2. The CDR3 has 15 residues. After removal of 4 bases from V and 6 bases from J, the junction contained 9 bases not matched to a gene. CDR1 and CDR2 from the germline V gene are KGHSY and FQNENV. In DNA form, the CDR3 reads TGTGCCAGCAGCCTAGTTGCGGGAGGCAGGGATACGCAGTATTTT. Translation: CASSLVAGGRDTQYF.

The V and J genes are TRBV29-1 and TRBJ2-7, with unresolved D. The CDR3 has 15 residues. V gave up 0 bases and J gave up 3 bases, with 15 bases separating them. From germline, CDR1 is SQVTM and CDR2 ANQGSEA. The DNA of the CDR3 is TGCAGCGTTGAAGATAGCCGTACCCCTGGCTACGAGCAGTACTTC. Protein sequence: CSVEDSRTPGYEQYF.

The chain's CDR3 is CASSPYVGGLADTQYF. The CDR3 DNA reads TGTGCCAGCAGCCCATACGTGGGAGGGCTCGCAGATACGCAGTATTTT. The gene calls are TRBV7-3 and TRBJ2-3; 7 bases are shared with TRBD2. The CDR3 totals 16 residues. The junction had 12 bases not matched to a gene; V was cut back by 5 bases and J by 4 bases. Looked up from germline, CDR1 is SGHTA and CDR2 is FQGTGA.

This chain connects TRBV7-2 to TRBJ2-2; D remains ambiguous. This CDR3 region has 14 residues. In germline, CDR1 is SGHTA, CDR2 FQGNSA. Trimming removed 1 base from V and 8 bases from J, with 11 bases in between. DNA of the CDR3: TGTGCCAGCAGCTTAGTCTTCAGGTCAGGGGAGCTGTTTTTT. Protein: CASSLVFRSGELFF. The full variable domain, completed using reference TRBV7-2 and TRBJ2-2, is GAGVSQSPSNKVTEKGKDVELRCDPISGHTALYWYRQSLGQGLEFLIYFQGNSAPDKSGLPSDRFSAERTGGSVSTLTIQRTQQEDSAVYLCASSLVFRSGELFFGEGSRLTVL.

J is TRBJ2-3 and V is TRBV7-3, with TRBD2 identical over 10 bases. V gave up 4 bases and J gave up 1 base; unmatched junction bases: 2. Germline V lookup: CDR1 SGHTA, CDR2 FQGTGA. The length of the CDR3 is 15 residues. The CDR3: CASSSGLARTDTQYF. The CDR3 DNA follows: TGTGCCAGCAGCTCGGGACTAGCGCGCACAGATACGCAGTATTTT.

The count of this clone is one. J is TRBJ2-7 and V is TRBV5-5; a weak D match, TRBD2 (5 bases). CDR1 SGHKS and CDR2 YYEKEE come from the germline V gene (reference sequence). The ends were cut back, 0 bases at V and 3 bases at J, with 10 bases in the middle. The CDR3 runs to 14 residues. The CDR3 reads CASSLAAGVYEQYF. Here the CDR3 DNA reads TGTGCCAGCAGCTTGGCGGCCGGGGTCTACGAGCAGTACTTC. Full variable domain (remainder filled in from reference TRBV5-5 and TRBJ2-7): DAGVTQSPTHLIKTRGQQVTLRCSPISGHKSVSWYQQVLGQGPQFIFQYYEKEERGRGNFPDRFSARQFPNYSSELNVNALLLGDSALYLCASSLAAGVYEQYFGPGTRLTVT.

This chain connects TRBV5-1 to TRBJ2-3, with 8 bases aligning to TRBD2. CDR1 is SGHRS, CDR2 YFSETQ, per germline. V lost 7 bases, J lost 6 bases, and 25 bases stayed unmatched. The CDR3 consists of 19 residues. The CDR3 nucleotides are TGCGCCAGCTCTCCGGGGGGAGGACTAGCAGGTGGTTTTGCGGATACGCAGTATTTT. This gives the protein CASSPGGGLAGGFADTQYF.